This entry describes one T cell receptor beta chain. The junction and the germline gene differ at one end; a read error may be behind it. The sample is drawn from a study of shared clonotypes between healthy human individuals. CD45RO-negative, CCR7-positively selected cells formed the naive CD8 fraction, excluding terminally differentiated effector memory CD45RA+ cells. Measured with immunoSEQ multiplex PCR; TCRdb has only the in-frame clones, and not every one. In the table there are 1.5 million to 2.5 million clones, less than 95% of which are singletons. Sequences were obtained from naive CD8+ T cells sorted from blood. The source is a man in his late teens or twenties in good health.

CDR3 nucleotides: TGTGCTAGCAGCCCACAGGGATTCTACGAGCAGTACTTC. This sequence encodes CASSPQGFYEQYF. The chain recombines TRBV7-7 with TRBJ2-7, with D possibly matching TRBD1 (6 bases). The CDR3 totals 13 residues. Germline V gene sequence: CDR1 SSHAT, CDR2 FNYEAQ (reference sequence).